The source of this T cell receptor (beta chain) is a study of cytomegalovirus exposure and HLA in healthy donors. Study-wide findings and caveats: Prior analysis indicated that the majority of TCR beta V segments exhibited productivity approximately 90% or approximately 30% of the time. Cytomegalovirus status was reportedly diagnosed by the classifier with high specificity and sensitivity.

CDR3 length: 17 residues. The V gene's germline CDR1 is SGHRS and CDR2 YFSETQ. The V and J ends lost 6 bases and 3 bases, in that order; junction bases with no gene match: 10. 60 Vbeta and 13 Jbeta primers were used in PCR. As processed by the authors: Later, tens of millions of unique TCR beta chains were counted in an analysis, and approximately 10 million of them were shared. Sequencing was performed with immunoSEQ multiplex PCR; in TCRdb, only in-frame clones are kept and a portion is missing. The D gene and trimming were derived from the DNA, and the V and J assignments and clone size from that table. The data contain about 140,000 clones, roughly 75% of them seen just once; the ten biggest clones take up 3% to 3.5%. In regard to this clone: Its target is not known.

The sequencing input was PBMCs. V and J are TRBV5-1 and TRBJ2-2; 11 bases fit TRBD2. The receptor comes from a man aged 40-50 years in good health and CMV-seronegative. The CDR3 region is CASKPAIAGGDTGELFF. CDR3 bases: TGCGCCAGCAAACCGGCCATAGCGGGGGGGGACACCGGGGAGCTGTTTTTT.